The rows below give T cell receptor beta chains drawn from one sample of a study of T-cell memory formation after mild COVID-19. One entry per CDR3 protein results from TCRdb running MiXCR on the 5' RACE reads. The table has 65,000 to 90,000 distinct CDR3 sequences, over 10% seen once; the top ten hold 40% to 45%. Sequences were obtained from PBMCs or a T cell subset sorted from them (not recorded which). The receptors derive from a man younger than 35 who had mild COVID-19 (a few samples of this study predate the infection). Cell type and time point are not known. Both conserved end residues are part of each CDR3. D genes are given only for firm matches. Clone size is stated in some rows and not others, as once, few, many or a class when expanded.

13	TRBJ1-4	TRBV12-3/TRBV12-4	-	-	TGTGCCAGCAGACGAAGAGGTTGGGAAAAACTGTTTTTT	CASRRRGWEKLFF
16	TRBJ2-1	TRBV9	TRBD1	-	TGTGCCAGCAGCGGCAACCGGGACAGGGGGATCGATGAGCAGTTCTTC	CASSGNRDRGIDEQFF
14	TRBJ1-5	TRBV4-1	-	-	TGCGCCAGTAGTCGGGCCGTTAGCAATCAGCCCCAGCATTTT	CASSRAVSNQPQHF
15	TRBJ2-5	TRBV11-2	TRBD1	-	TGTGCCAGCAGCTCGGGACAGGGGGCTTGGGAGACCCAGTACTTC	CASSSGQGAWETQYF
16	TRBJ1-2	TRBV6-5	TRBD1	few	TGTGCCAGCAGTTACAACAAACAGGGGTCCCACTATGGCTACACCTTC	CASSYNKQGSHYGYTF
14	TRBJ2-7	TRBV6-5	-	many	TGTGCCAGCAGTTACTACCCACGCTTCTACGAGCAGTACTTC	CASSYYPRFYEQYF
14	TRBJ1-1	TRBV5-1	-	few	TGCGCCAGCAGCCTGTCTTGGCCGAACACTGAAGCTTTCTTT	CASSLSWPNTEAFF
13	TRBJ1-1	TRBV7-9	-	-	TGTGCCAGCAGCTTAGTGGCAGGGCCTGAAGCTTTCTTT	CASSLVAGPEAFF
13	TRBJ2-1	TRBV12-3/TRBV12-4	-	-	TGTGCCACAAGTTTGGGCGTCTACAATGAGCAGTTCTTC	CATSLGVYNEQFF
14	TRBJ2-3	TRBV20-1	-	-	TGCAGTGCTGAATGGTGGGTTGGCGCAGATACGCAGTATTTT	CSAEWWVGADTQYF
17	TRBJ1-1	TRBV5-1	TRBD1	-	TGCGCCAGCAGCTTGGTGCAGGGGGCCTTGGTGAACACTGAAGCTTTCTTT	CASSLVQGALVNTEAFF
16	TRBJ1-5	TRBV4-1	-	-	TGCGCCAGCAGCCGCGCAGGCATCGGGGGCGATCAGCCCCAGCATTTT	CASSRAGIGGDQPQHF
12	TRBJ2-1	TRBV3-1	-	-	TGTGCCAGCAGCCATCTACAAAATGAGCAGTTCTTC	CASSHLQNEQFF
15	TRBJ1-4	TRBV2	TRBD1	few	TGTGCCAGCAGGGACCCCGGACAGGGGGATGAAAAACTGTTTTTT	CASRDPGQGDEKLFF
14	TRBJ2-3	TRBV20-1	-	few	TGCAGTGCTAGACCGACGGTGGGCGCAGATACGCAGTATTTT	CSARPTVGADTQYF
15	TRBJ2-2	TRBV12-5	-	few	TGTGCTAGTGGTTTGGTGACACAGGGTGGCGGGGAGCTGTTTTTT	CASGLVTQGGGELFF
15	TRBJ2-1	TRBV4-2	-	few	TGTGCCAGCAGCCAAGTTGTGGGCTCCTACAATGAGCAGTTCTTC	CASSQVVGSYNEQFF
13	TRBJ2-2	TRBV7-9	-	-	TGTGCCAGCAGCTTCAGACCGTCCGGGGAGCTGTTTTTT	CASSFRPSGELFF
15	TRBJ1-2	TRBV20-1	TRBD1	-	TGCAGTGCTAGAGACTCCGGGACAGGCAATCTGGGCTACACCTTC	CSARDSGTGNLGYTF
16	TRBJ2-1	TRBV27	TRBD2	few	TGTGCCAGCAGTTTGGCAACTAGCGGGGGGGCCAATGAGCAGTTCTTC	CASSLATSGGANEQFF
16	TRBJ2-3	TRBV9	-	few	TGTGCCAGCAGCCCCCAAGGCGGATCTAGCACAGATACGCAGTATTTT	CASSPQGGSSTDTQYF
13	TRBJ2-2	TRBV6-6	-	few	TGTGCCAGCAGTTCCTATGGGACCGGGGAGCTGTTTTTT	CASSSYGTGELFF
12	TRBJ1-5	TRBV7-9	-	many	TGTGCCAGCAGCTTAGGGGGAGGGCCCCAGCATTTT	CASSLGGGPQHF
17	TRBJ2-7	TRBV4-3	-	few	TGCGCCAGCAGCCAAGATTTCTGGGGAGTTAATTCCTACGAGCAGTACTTC	CASSQDFWGVNSYEQYF
16	TRBJ2-1	TRBV27	TRBD2	-	TGTGCCAGCAGTTTTTCGACTAGCGGGGGGAATAATGAGCAGTTCTTC	CASSFSTSGGNNEQFF
18	TRBJ2-3	TRBV10-3	TRBD1	many	TGTGCCATCAGTGAGTCGAGGGGACAGGGTGCTAGCACAGATACGCAGTATTTT	CAISESRGQGASTDTQYF
16	TRBJ2-3	TRBV9	TRBD1	-	TGTGCCAGCAGCGCAAGGACAGGGGGAGACATGAATACGCAGTATTTT	CASSARTGGDMNTQYF
17	TRBJ2-2	TRBV9	TRBD2	few	TGTGCCAGCAGCGGTCGTAGCGGGGACCCGAACACCGGGGAGCTGTTTTTT	CASSGRSGDPNTGELFF
15	TRBJ2-1	TRBV28	TRBD1	few	TGTGCCAGCAGTCCCGGGACAGGGGACGCCAATGAGCAGTTCTTC	CASSPGTGDANEQFF
15	TRBJ2-5	TRBV4-2	TRBD1	-	TGTGCCAGCAGCCCCGACAGGGAATTACAAGAGACCCAGTACTTC	CASSPDRELQETQYF
14	TRBJ2-1	TRBV7-9	-	few	TGTGCCAGCAGCTGGACAGAAGGGAACAATGAGCAGTTCTTC	CASSWTEGNNEQFF
13	TRBJ2-5	TRBV29-1	-	many	TGCAGCGCCTGGACACTCATCCAAGAGACCCAGTACTTC	CSAWTLIQETQYF
15	TRBJ2-2	TRBV25-1	TRBD2	-	TGTGCCACCTCGGGGAGGGGAGACAACACCGGGGAGCTGTTTTTT	CATSGRGDNTGELFF
14	TRBJ2-2	TRBV27	TRBD1	-	TGTGCCAGCACCGGGACAGATAACACCGGGGAGCTGTTTTTT	CASTGTDNTGELFF
15	TRBJ2-7	TRBV4-1	TRBD1	-	TGCGCCAGCAGCCAATTGGACAGGGGGACCTACGAGCAGTACTTC	CASSQLDRGTYEQYF
14	TRBJ2-1	TRBV27	-	few	TGTGCCAGCAGAAAAGGGGGCTCCTACAATGAGCAGTTCTTC	CASRKGGSYNEQFF
15	TRBJ2-5	TRBV12-3/TRBV12-4	TRBD2	few	TGTGCCAGCACCTTTTCGGGGGGACTACAAGAGACCCAGTACTTC	CASTFSGGLQETQYF
11	TRBJ2-5	TRBV20-1	-	-	TGCAGTGCTACTACAGGGGAGACCCAGTACTTC	CSATTGETQYF
16	TRBJ2-3	TRBV3-1	TRBD2	few	TGTGCCAGCAGCCCCAGAGGCCTAGCGGGGGGGGATACGCAGTATTTT	CASSPRGLAGGDTQYF
13	TRBJ1-2	TRBV12-3/TRBV12-4	-	-	TGTGCCAGCAGTTTTGCGGGAGACTACGGCTACACCTTC	CASSFAGDYGYTF
20	TRBJ2-3	TRBV7-8	TRBD2	few	TGTGCCAGCAGCTTATCCCTTTGGGGTAGCGGGACCAAAATGGGAGATACGCAGTATTTT	CASSLSLWGSGTKMGDTQYF
13	TRBJ2-7	TRBV7-9	-	many	TGTGCCAGCAGCTTAAGCTTCCTCTACGAGCAGTACTTC	CASSLSFLYEQYF
15	TRBJ2-3	TRBV7-2	TRBD2	few	TGTGCCAGCAGCTGGACTAGCTCCAGCACAGATACGCAGTATTTT	CASSWTSSSTDTQYF
14	TRBJ2-3	TRBV12-3/TRBV12-4	-	-	TGTGCCAGCAGTCTCTCGCGGGGCACAGATACGCAGTATTTT	CASSLSRGTDTQYF
11	TRBJ1-1	TRBV20-1	-	-	TGCAGTGCTTTCCTGAACACTGAAGCTTTCTTT	CSAFLNTEAFF
17	TRBJ2-3	TRBV5-1	TRBD2	few	TGCGCCAGCAGCCTAGGGACTAGCGGGAGCCCAGCAGATACGCAGTATTTT	CASSLGTSGSPADTQYF
17	TRBJ2-3	TRBV6-6	TRBD1	few	TGTGCCAGCAGAAACTATGGGACAGGGGGCGCAGCAGATACGCAGTATTTT	CASRNYGTGGAADTQYF
11	TRBJ1-2	TRBV12-3/TRBV12-4	-	few	TGTGCCAGCAGTCCCGGGGATGGCTACACCTTC	CASSPGDGYTF
16	TRBJ2-5	TRBV6-5	-	few	TGTGCCAGCAGTTACTCAGCAGGCAACAGCCAAGAGACCCAGTACTTC	CASSYSAGNSQETQYF
15	TRBJ1-1	TRBV7-9	-	-	TGTGCCAGCAGCTTCCCGAGGTCAGCGAACACTGAAGCTTTCTTT	CASSFPRSANTEAFF
14	TRBJ2-1	TRBV2	-	-	TGTGCCAGCAGCGACAAGGCAGGGGTTGGTGAGCAGTTCTTC	CASSDKAGVGEQFF
12	TRBJ2-3	TRBV5-1	-	-	TGCGCCAGCAGCTTGTTTCTAGATACGCAGTATTTT	CASSLFLDTQYF
14	TRBJ1-5	TRBV6-2/TRBV6-3	-	-	TGTGCCAGCAGTTACTCGTGGAGCAATCAGCCCCAGCATTTT	CASSYSWSNQPQHF
13	TRBJ2-2	TRBV5-1	-	few	TGCGCCAGCAGCTTGGGGGTCACCGGGGAGCTGTTTTTT	CASSLGVTGELFF
15	TRBJ2-1	TRBV7-9	TRBD2	few	TGTGCCAGCAGCTTAGCCGGACTAGCGATCAATGAGCAGTTCTTC	CASSLAGLAINEQFF
14	TRBJ1-4	TRBV5-5	TRBD1	few	TGTGCCAGCAGCTCGAAGACAGGGTGGGAAAAACTGTTTTTT	CASSSKTGWEKLFF
15	TRBJ2-1	TRBV7-2	TRBD2	-	TGTGCCAGCAGCTTAGGCCCAAGCGGGGGTAATGAGCAGTTCTTC	CASSLGPSGGNEQFF
15	TRBJ1-1	TRBV14	TRBD1	-	TGTGCCAGCAGCCAAGTTTCACAGGGGTACACTGAAGCTTTCTTT	CASSQVSQGYTEAFF
17	TRBJ2-4	TRBV5-8	-	few	TGTGCCAGCAGCTTGAACGGGGGAGGTCATGCCAAAAACATTCAGTACTTC	CASSLNGGGHAKNIQYF
13	TRBJ1-1	TRBV6-2/TRBV6-3	-	few	TGTGCCAGCGTCCCAAACACTAACACTGAAGCTTTCTTT	CASVPNTNTEAFF